This entry is about one T cell receptor beta chain. Its antigen is undetermined. Naive CD8 cells lacked CD45RO and underwent positive selection for CCR7, leaving out terminally differentiated effector memory CD45RA+ cells. HIV-negative, healthy adults without recent acute infections or vaccinations were the donors. The source of the sample is a study of shared clonotypes between healthy human individuals. Study at large: CD8 memory received one plate per donor, CD8 naive two, CD4 memory three and CD4 naive three. Study-level points and caveats: What rarefaction showed was incomplete sorted-subset sequencing despite large depth. Shared clonotypes: 4.5% to 5% naive CD4, under 4% naive CD8, 2.3% memory CD4, approximately 0.4% memory CD8.

Here immunoSEQ multiplex PCR was the method, and the copy in TCRdb shows in-frame clones only, minus some. The table includes about 1,900,000 clones, 85% to 95% detected once. Trimming took 6 bases from V and 5 from J; bases not matched to a gene: 16. This CDR3 region has 17 residues. Germline CDR1 is SGHTA and CDR2 is FQGNSA. Sequenced: naive CD8+ T cells sorted from blood. The J gene is TRBJ1-5, the V gene TRBV7-2, with 7 bases identical to TRBD1. The source is a man aged 18 to 30 in good health. The CDR3 spells CASSPGTVRPQDQPQHF. CDR3 bases: TGTGCCAGCAGTCCCGGGACAGTGAGACCACAAGATCAGCCCCAGCATTTT. Complete variable domain (other parts from reference TRBV7-2 and TRBJ1-5): GAGVSQSPSNKVTEKGKDVELRCDPISGHTALYWYRQSLGQGLEFLIYFQGNSAPDKSGLPSDRFSAERTGGSVSTLTIQRTQQEDSAVYLCASSPGTVRPQDQPQHFGDGTRLSIL.